This T cell receptor (beta chain) was retrieved from a study of post-analysis software for immune sequencing data. Presence of unique molecular identifiers characterized the TCR beta cDNA libraries. A population of 1 to 10 million T cells gave rise to around 480,000 cDNA molecules. Each CDR3 protein gets one entry after TCRdb re-called the PCR reads with MiXCR. The repertoire has about 200,000 distinct CDR3 sequences, 29% of them found once; the top ten carry about 3.4%. The CDR3 contains 14 residues. Germline V gives CDR1 LGHDT, CDR2 YNNKEL (reference sequence). Losses at the gene ends were 6 bases for V and 7 bases for J; bases not matched to a gene: 6. Whole-study results and caveats: Significantly lower normalized Chao1 diversity was found in patients with multiple sclerosis relative to controls. Samples from one preparation batch, clustered by F measure, grouped strongly together. With TRBV5-6, TRBV5-1 and TRBV20-1 included, about five TRBV segments were more frequent in patients than in controls.

This clonotype was seen only a few times. The antigen is not known. This TCR was sampled from a girl younger than 18 with multiple sclerosis. This chain links TRBV3-1 with TRBJ1-6; the match to TRBD1 covers 7 bases. The sequenced material came from blood. The CDR3 bases are TGTGCCAGCAGGCGGGACAGACAAAATTCACCCCTCCACTTT. This gives the protein CASRRDRQNSPLHF.